This T cell receptor beta chain was recorded in a study of T cells in Graves' hyperthyroidism and ophthalmopathy. Study background: At initial diagnosis, before any treatment had begun, peripheral blood was obtained. Notes on the study in general: Ophthalmopathy stood apart from stable hyperthyroidism in a 13 V-J model. Within blood appeared most thyroid clonotypes that had expanded above 0.001.

This clonotype turned up a few times. The antigen is unknown. For the diagnoses, clinical symptoms, serum thyroxine and TRAb, thyroid ultrasound and orbital computed tomography were used. Amplified TCR beta CDR3 regions came from RNA transcripts. When the TCR CDR3 underwent first-round RT-PCR, the HTBI primer set was used. TCRdb fed the multiplex PCR reads into MiXCR, producing one record per CDR3 protein. The repertoire has hundreds of thousands of distinct CDR3 sequences, about a sixth of them found once; the top ten carry 2.5% to 4%. The CDR3 is 20 amino acids. With V trimmed by 5 bases and J by 5 bases, 16 bases remained unmatched. Germline V gene sequence: CDR1 SEHNR, CDR2 FQNEAQ (reference sequence).

Input material: blood. The chain is built from TRBV7-9 and TRBJ2-3; TRBD2 matches 16 bases. The clonotype was recovered from a middle-aged woman with Graves' ophthalmopathy. The chain's CDR3 is CASSHMGTSGRALSVDTQYF. The CDR3 nucleotides are TGTGCCAGCAGCCACATGGGGACTAGCGGGAGGGCCCTTTCGGTAGATACGCAGTATTTT.